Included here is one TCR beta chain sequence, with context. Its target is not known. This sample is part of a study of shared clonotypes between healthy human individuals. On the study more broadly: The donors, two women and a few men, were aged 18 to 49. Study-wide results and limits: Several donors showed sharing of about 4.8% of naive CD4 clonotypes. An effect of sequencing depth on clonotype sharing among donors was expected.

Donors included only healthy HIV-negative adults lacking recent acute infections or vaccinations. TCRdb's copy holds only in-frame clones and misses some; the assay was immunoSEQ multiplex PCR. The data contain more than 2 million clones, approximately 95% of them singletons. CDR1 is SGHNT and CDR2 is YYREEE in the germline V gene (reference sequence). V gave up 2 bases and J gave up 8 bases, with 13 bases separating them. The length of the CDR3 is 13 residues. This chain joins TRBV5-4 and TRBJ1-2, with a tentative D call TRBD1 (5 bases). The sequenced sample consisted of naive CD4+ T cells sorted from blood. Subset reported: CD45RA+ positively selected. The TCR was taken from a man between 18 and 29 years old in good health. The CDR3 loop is CASSFRRDGGYTF. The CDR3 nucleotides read TGTGCCAGCAGCTTTCGCAGGGATGGGGGCTACACCTTC.